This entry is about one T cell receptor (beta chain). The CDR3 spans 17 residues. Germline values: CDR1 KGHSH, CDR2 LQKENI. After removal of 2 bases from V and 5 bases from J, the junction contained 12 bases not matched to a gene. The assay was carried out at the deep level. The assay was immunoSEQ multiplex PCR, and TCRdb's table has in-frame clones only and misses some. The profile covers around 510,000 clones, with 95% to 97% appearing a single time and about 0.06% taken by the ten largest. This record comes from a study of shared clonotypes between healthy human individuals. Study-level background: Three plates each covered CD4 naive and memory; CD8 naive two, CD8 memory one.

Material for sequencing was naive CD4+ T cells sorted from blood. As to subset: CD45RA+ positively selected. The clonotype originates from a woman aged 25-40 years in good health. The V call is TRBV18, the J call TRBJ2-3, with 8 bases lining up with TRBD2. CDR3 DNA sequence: TGTGCCAGCTCACCATTAATGGCGAGCGGGAGTGAAGATACGCAGTATTTT. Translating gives CASSPLMASGSEDTQYF. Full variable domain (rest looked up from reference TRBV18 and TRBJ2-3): NAGVMQNPRHLVRRRGQEARLRCSPMKGHSHVYWYRQLPEEGLKFMVYLQKENIIDESGMPKERFSAEFPKEGPSILRIQQVVRGDSAAYFCASSPLMASGSEDTQYFGPGTRLTVL.